One and the same sample provided the 28 T cell receptor beta chains below, sequenced in a study of blood T cell repertoires in COVID-19. Sequencing was performed with immunoSEQ multiplex PCR; in TCRdb, only in-frame clones are kept and a portion is missing. This table holds about 230,000 clones, around 83% found once. Sequencing was carried out using peripheral blood. The receptors derive from a woman aged 45-60 years with acute or convalescent COVID-19.

This clone appeared a single time. This chain joins TRBV7-6 and TRBJ1-4, with unresolved D. The CDR3 runs to 17 residues. Trimming removed 1 base at V and 3 bases at J, with 15 bases between. The germline V gene encodes CDR1 SGHVS and CDR2 FNYEAQ. In DNA, the CDR3 is TGTGCCAGCAGCTTAGGCCAGAGGGTCGGGGCTAATGAAAAACTGTTTTTT. Translating gives CASSLGQRVGANEKLFF.

The chain carries TRBV19 and TRBJ2-1; perhaps TRBD2 as D (5 bases). The CDR3 covers 15 residues. Between the trimmed V and J ends, which lost 4 bases and 9 bases, there was a span of 19 bases. Germline loops: CDR1 LNHDA, CDR2 SQIVND (reference sequence). CDR3 in amino acids: CASSKDSATQAEQFF. CDR3 bases: TGTGCCAGTAGTAAAGATAGCGCCACCCAGGCTGAGCAGTTCTTC.

The J gene is TRBJ2-2, the V gene TRBV11-1, with a possible D match to TRBD1 (5 bases). V lost 3 bases to trimming and J lost 3 bases, with 11 bases between them. This CDR3 comprises 15 residues. Germline CDR1 and CDR2: SGHAT and FQDESV (reference sequence). DNA for the CDR3: TGTGCCAGCAGCTTGTACAGGTCTTACACCGGGGAGCTGTTTTTT. Amino acids: CASSLYRSYTGELFF.

This clone appeared a single time. V gene TRBV5-1 combines with J gene TRBJ2-3, with 10 bases matching TRBD2. The CDR3 contains 17 residues. Per germline, CDR1 SGHRS and CDR2 YFSETQ. The J segment lost 5 bases and the V segment lost 0 bases, leaving 9 bases of the junction unmatched. The CDR3 here is CASSLAEAGGLGDTQYF. In DNA form, the CDR3 reads TGCGCCAGCAGCTTGGCCGAAGCGGGAGGGCTTGGAGATACGCAGTATTTT.

The chain uses TRBV4-3 and TRBJ2-1; D is possibly TRBD2 (5 bases). Germline loops: CDR1 LGHNA, CDR2 YSLEER. The CDR3 is 15 amino acids. V lost 5 bases and J lost 2, with 13 bases in between. The CDR3 nucleotides read TGCGCCAGCAGCGACCCAATCGGGGCCTACAATGAGCAGTTCTTC. It is translated as CASSDPIGAYNEQFF.

The chain uses TRBV12-3 or TRBV12-4 and TRBJ1-2; D possibly corresponds to TRBD1 (5 bases). Trimming took 3 bases from V and 4 from J, leaving 9 bases between them. The CDR3 runs 13 residues. The CDR3 loop reads CASSFSRVYGYTF. CDR3 in DNA: TGTGCCAGCAGTTTTTCCAGGGTCTATGGCTACACCTTC.

The genes are TRBV5-4 and TRBJ2-2, with 10 bases identical to TRBD2. Germline CDR1 and CDR2: SGHNT and YYREEE (reference sequence). This CDR3 spans 16 amino acids. V lost 4 bases to trimming and J lost 3 bases; unmatched junction nucleotides: 6. The chain's CDR3 is CASSPRTSGYTGELFF. CDR3 sequence (DNA): TGTGCCAGCAGCCCTAGGACTAGCGGATACACCGGGGAGCTGTTTTTT.

This clone has a handful of counts. The chain has TRBV6-1 and TRBJ1-1; D might be TRBD1 (5 bases). This CDR3 comprises 16 residues. V lost 2 bases and J lost 0, with 13 bases in between. CDR1 is MNHNS and CDR2 is SASEGT in the germline V gene. The DNA for the CDR3 is TGTGCCAGCAGTGAACTGGGGGGGTCCATGAACACTGAAGCTTTCTTT. Amino acid sequence: CASSELGGSMNTEAFF.

The V and J genes are TRBV3-1 (or the pseudogene TRBV3-2) and TRBJ2-7, with TRBD1 identical over 9 bases. The CDR3 spans 16 residues. Germline lookup yields CDR1 LGHDT and CDR2 YNNKEL (reference sequence). The junction had 7 bases not matched to a gene; V was cut back by 4 bases and J by 0 bases. The CDR3 reads CASSLPGQGLSYEQYF. The CDR3 bases are TGTGCCAGCAGCCTACCGGGACAGGGTCTCTCCTACGAGCAGTACTTC.

The V gene is TRBV6-4, the J gene TRBJ2-2; D is uncertain. Germline V gene data show CDR1 as MRHNA and CDR2 as SNTAGT. The CDR3 is 12 amino acids. V was pared by 7 bases and J by 7 bases, with 10 bases between. The CDR3 coding sequence is TGTGCCAGCACCTTGACTGACGGGGAGCTGTTTTTT. Protein sequence: CASTLTDGELFF.

V usage is TRBV28 and J usage is TRBJ2-7; 10 bases map to TRBD2. The CDR3 consists of 15 residues. The germline V gene has CDR1 MDHEN and CDR2 SYDVKM. V lost 5 bases to trimming and J lost 2 bases; unmatched junction nucleotides: 6. The CDR3 reads CASSKGTSATYEQYF. The CDR3 DNA follows: TGTGCCAGCAGTAAAGGGACTAGCGCTACCTACGAGCAGTACTTC.

The chain links TRBV4-1 to TRBJ1-5; D ambiguous. This CDR3 has 16 amino acids. Trimming left V 4 bases short and J 7 bases short, with 20 bases between. The V gene's germline CDR1 is MGHRA and CDR2 YSYEKL. The CDR3 DNA sequence: TGCGCCAGCAGCCCGAGGGAACAAATACCCCGCCAGCCCCAGCATTTT. Its protein is CASSPREQIPRQPQHF.

The chain links TRBV18 to TRBJ1-1; 8 nucleotides agree with TRBD1. J was trimmed by 1 base and V by 3 bases; bases with no gene match: 7. CDR3 length: 16 residues. Germline V gene lookup returns CDR1 KGHSH and CDR2 LQKENI. The CDR3 region is CASSPPGTGENTEAFF. In DNA, the CDR3 is TGTGCCAGCTCACCCCCCGGGACAGGAGAGAACACTGAAGCTTTCTTT.

For this clone: The same CDR3 arises from other DNA sequences in this sample as well. This chain's CDR3 is CAWSVGGQETQYF. In DNA form, the CDR3 reads TGTGCCTGGAGTGTAGGGGGTCAAGAGACCCAGTACTTC. V gene TRBV30 combines with J gene TRBJ2-5, with D perhaps TRBD1 (6 bases). V lost 0 bases and J lost 2, with 7 bases in between. This CDR3 is built from 13 residues. Germline V gene sequence: CDR1 GTSNPN, CDR2 SVGIG (reference sequence).

The chain carries TRBV4-3 and TRBJ1-2; a possible D gene is TRBD1 (5 bases). This CDR3 contains 14 residues. Germline CDR1 reads LGHNA; CDR2 reads YSLEER. Trimming pared 4 bases from V and 3 bases from J, leaving 12 bases between. CDR3 residues: CASSPGLSDYGYTF. Written as DNA, the CDR3 is TGCGCCAGCAGCCCGGGACTGTCAGACTATGGCTACACCTTC.

V is TRBV7-9 and J is TRBJ2-3; 7 bases align to TRBD2. This CDR3 spans 17 amino acids. V gave up 1 base and J gave up 3 bases; unmatched junction bases: 10. Germline CDR1 SEHNR, CDR2 FQNEAQ (reference sequence). In nucleotides, the CDR3 is TGTGCCAGCAGCTTAGATGTGTGGGCGGGAGAAACAGATACGCAGTATTTT. Translation gives CASSLDVWAGETDTQYF.

V usage is TRBV30 and J usage is TRBJ2-5, with 7 bases identical to TRBD2. Germline V lookup: CDR1 GTSNPN, CDR2 SVGIG (reference sequence). V dropped 4 bases and J dropped 1; count of bases not matched to a gene: 12. The CDR3 covers 16 residues. The CDR3 spells CAWTGGLTKGQETQYF. The DNA for the CDR3 is TGTGCCTGGACGGGAGGACTGACAAAGGGCCAAGAGACCCAGTACTTC.

The V and J genes are TRBV5-4 and TRBJ1-1; 9 nucleotides align to TRBD1. Germline CDR1 reads SGHNT; CDR2 reads YYREEE (reference sequence). The V and J ends lost 1 base and 5 bases, in that order; junction bases with no gene match: 6. This CDR3 is built from 15 residues. The CDR3 spells CASSLKTGGGTEAFF. The DNA for the CDR3 is TGTGCCAGCAGCTTGAAGACAGGGGGGGGGACTGAAGCTTTCTTT. The whole variable domain, remainder taken from reference TRBV5-4 and TRBJ1-1, is ETGVTQSPTHLIKTRGQQVTLRCSSQSGHNTVSWYQQALGQGPQFIFQYYREEENGRGNFPPRFSGLQFPNYSSELNVNALELDDSALYLCASSLKTGGGTEAFFGQGTRLTVV.

The V call is TRBV30, the J call TRBJ2-7; 10 positions match TRBD1. The junction had 4 bases not matched to a gene; V was cut back by 6 bases and J by 2 bases. The germline gives CDR1 GTSNPN, CDR2 SVGIG (reference sequence). The CDR3 totals 13 residues. This chain's CDR3 is CACDRGPPYEQYF. CDR3 sequence (DNA): TGTGCCTGCGACAGGGGGCCCCCCTACGAGCAGTACTTC.

This clone has more than one count but fewer than ten. CDR3 in DNA: TGCACCCGGGACAGGAGAGAGACCCAGTACTTC. This sequence encodes CTRDRRETQYF. The chain joins TRBV20-1 to TRBJ2-5; 8 bases match TRBD1. CDR1 is DFQATT, CDR2 SNEGSKA, per germline (reference sequence). This CDR3 is 11 amino acids long.

The chain uses TRBV19 and TRBJ2-7; 8 bases match TRBD2. This CDR3 has 15 residues. CDR1 is LNHDA and CDR2 is SQIVND in the germline V gene (reference sequence). The V gene end was trimmed by 2 bases and the J gene end by 3 bases; junction bases not matched to a gene: 6. This CDR3 is CASSIRGLAFYEQYF. For the CDR3, the DNA is TGTGCCAGTAGTATACGTGGACTAGCCTTCTACGAGCAGTACTTC.

This rearrangement joins TRBV29-1 to TRBJ2-5; D is unclear. CDR3 length equals 13 residues. Trimming took off 7 bases at V and 5 bases at J, with 17 bases between the two ends. The V gene's germline CDR1 is SQVTM and CDR2 ANQGSEA. The CDR3 region has the DNA TGCAGCGGCGCCTCAGGCCCCCCGGAGACCCAGTACTTC. It yields the protein CSGASGPPETQYF. The variable domain in full, with the rest retrieved from reference TRBV29-1 and TRBJ2-5, is SAVISQKPSRDICQRGTSLTIQCQVDSQVTMMFWYRQQPGQSLTLIATANQGSEATYESGFVIDKFPISRPNLTFSTLTVSNMSPEDSSIYLCSGASGPPETQYFGPGTRLLVL.

This clone has a single count. The chain recombines TRBV5-1 with TRBJ2-1; 14 bases map to TRBD2. V was pared by 0 bases and J by 6 bases, with 5 bases of the junction left unmatched. This CDR3 region has 17 residues. From germline, CDR1 is SGHRS and CDR2 YFSETQ. For the CDR3, the DNA is TGCGCCAGCAGCTTGGACCCGGGACTAGCGGGAGTCAATGAGCAGTTCTTC. Translated, it gives CASSLDPGLAGVNEQFF.

The V call is TRBV11-2, the J call TRBJ2-7; 12 nucleotides line up with TRBD2. The CDR3 contains 15 residues. Trimming at V came to 3 bases and at J to 5 bases, leaving 5 bases not matched to a gene. Germline assignment: CDR1 SGHAT and CDR2 FQNNGV. The DNA for the CDR3 is TGTGCCAGCAGCTTCCTAGCGGGAGGGCTCGACGAGCAGTACTTC. Its protein is CASSFLAGGLDEQYF.

This chain uses TRBV19 with TRBJ2-1; TRBD2 might be the D (6 bases). The germline V and J ends were trimmed by 5 bases and 8 bases, with 19 bases remaining between them. Germline loops: CDR1 LNHDA, CDR2 SQIVND (reference sequence). CDR3 length equals 15 residues. CDR3 amino acids: CASSRLSGGFYEQFF. The CDR3 DNA reads as TGTGCCAGTAGTCGTTTGTCCGGGGGATTCTATGAGCAGTTCTTC.

This chain uses TRBV19 with TRBJ2-1; TRBD1 aligns across 10 bases. The CDR3 has 14 residues. With 5 bases clipped from V and 8 bases from J, the junction kept 6 bases outside the gene matches. CDR1 LNHDA and CDR2 SQIVND come from the germline V gene (reference sequence). CDR3 sequence (DNA): TGTGCCAGTAGTCCCCGGGACAGGGGAGATGAGCAGTTCTTC. Protein sequence: CASSPRDRGDEQFF.

The V and J genes are TRBV11-2 and TRBJ2-2; possibly TRBD1 for D (5 bases). CDR1 and CDR2 (germline): SGHAT, FQNNGV. Trimming removed 2 bases at V and 5 bases at J, with 12 bases between. This CDR3 region has 15 residues. CDR3 nucleotides: TGTGCCAGCAGCTTATTCCAGGGCCGGACCGGGGAGCTGTTTTTT. Translating it yields CASSLFQGRTGELFF.

As to this clone: One end of the junction does not line up with germline, which may come from a read error. The chain combines TRBV7-9 with TRBJ2-1; TRBD2 is a possible D gene (5 bases). CDR1 and CDR2 (germline): SEHNR, FQNEAQ (reference sequence). The CDR3 covers 18 residues. The DNA of the CDR3 is TGTGCCAGCGGCTTAGCCCCTAGAAAGGACTTTGCGGGCCTTGAGCAGTTCTTC. It is translated as CASGLAPRKDFAGLEQFF.